This T cell receptor (beta chain) stems from a study of CD8 T cells in Susac syndrome. Germline loops: CDR1 LNHDA, CDR2 SQIVND (reference sequence). This CDR3 spans 15 amino acids. Deletions cut 0 bases from V and 2 bases from J, with 10 bases between. RNA in amounts of about 0.5 to 1 ug was reverse transcribed with random hexamers. Multiplex immunoSEQ PCR targeted 54 Vbeta and 13 Jbeta TCR beta segments. TCRdb redid the calling of the immunoSEQ multiplex PCR reads with MiXCR, one entry per CDR3 protein. The table has about 120,000 distinct CDR3 sequences, 94% seen once; the top ten hold just over 0.095%. TCR beta from blood CD8+ and CD4+ T cells was sequenced. CD8+ and CD4+ T cells were negatively isolated; TEMRA cells were FACS-enriched.

The sample consisted of CD4+ T cells from PBMCs. The V gene is TRBV19, the J gene TRBJ2-5, with D perhaps assigned TRBD1 or TRBD2 (5 bases each). The sequence derives from a human donor in good health. The CDR3 reads CASSIDEGRQETQYF. The DNA for the CDR3 is TGTGCCAGTAGTATAGATGAGGGACGGCAAGAGACCCAGTACTTC.